These 6 T cell receptor beta chains originate from one sample sequenced in a study of tumor-infiltrating lymphocytes in primary liver carcinoma. Synthesis of TCR beta cDNA was carried out from approximately 500 ng total RNA with a constant-region primer. What produced the TCR beta libraries was three nested multiplex PCR rounds using slightly modified ARM-PCR. Running approximately 10 cycles apiece, the first two PCR rounds relied on TRBV1-TRBV30 forward primers together with a C-beta reverse primer. TCRdb re-called the multiplex PCR reads with MiXCR, one entry per CDR3 protein. Of about 320,000 distinct CDR3 sequences in the sample, about three fifths were seen once. Germline DNA was extracted alongside blood RNA, which was obtained from unsorted whole blood. Sequenced: peripheral blood. These receptors all stem from a woman aged 30 to 39 with primary liver carcinoma and hepatitis B virus infection.

The V call is TRBV4-1, the J call TRBJ2-5, with 8 bases aligning to TRBD2. The CDR3 consists of 15 residues. V lost 6 bases and J lost 2; bases outside the gene matches: 8. CDR1 is MGHRA, CDR2 YSYEKL, per germline. The CDR3 is CASRQGTSGQETQYF. For the CDR3, the DNA is TGCGCCAGCAGACAGGGCACTAGCGGACAAGAGACCCAGTACTTC.

This clonotype was found many times. In DNA form, the CDR3 reads TGCAGCGTTCGGCCCAGCACAGATACGCAGTATTTT. Its protein product is CSVRPSTDTQYF. The rearrangement links TRBV29-1 to TRBJ2-3; no clear D gene. The CDR3 is 12 amino acids. The germline V gene encodes CDR1 SQVTM and CDR2 ANQGSEA. V lost 5 bases to trimming and J lost 0 bases, with 6 bases between them.

V gene TRBV5-5 combines with J gene TRBJ2-3; D uncertain. Germline V lookup: CDR1 SGHKS, CDR2 YYEKEE (reference sequence). Trimming stripped 4 bases from V and 5 bases from J, with 14 bases between. The CDR3 consists of 14 residues. The CDR3 reads CASSEGRLGDTQYF. CDR3 in DNA: TGTGCCAGCAGCGAAGGACGGTTGGGAGATACGCAGTATTTT.

This clonotype appeared once. Being one base from a much bigger clone, this may be a read error. Because the CDR3 is missing its conserved closing phenylalanine or tryptophan, this is likely a read error. This chain connects TRBV14 to TRBJ1-2; D is undetermined. The V end was cut by 0 bases, the J end by 8 bases, with 13 bases between. This CDR3 is 14 amino acids long. Germline V gene data show CDR1 as SGHDN and CDR2 as FVKESK. This CDR3 reads CASSQDITGRGYTV. CDR3 DNA sequence: TGTGCCAGCAGCCAAGATATCACGGGCAGAGGCTACACCGTC.

On this clonotype itself: With a much larger clone just one base away, this may be a read error. V usage is TRBV29-1 and J usage is TRBJ2-7; D tentatively reads TRBD1 or TRBD2 (5 bases each). This CDR3 is 10 amino acids long. Germline V lookup: CDR1 SQVTM, CDR2 ANQGSEA. In nucleotides, the CDR3 is TGCAGCGTTCAGGCTGGGGGAGCCAGCTTC. This gives the protein CSVQAGGASF.

Details on this clonotype: It may be a read error: a sequence one base away is much more abundant. The rearrangement links TRBV6-5 to TRBJ1-1, with D maybe TRBD1 (6 bases). CDR3 length: 12 amino acids. The V gene's germline CDR1 is MNHEY and CDR2 SVGAGI. The CDR3 loop reads CASKGHNTEAVF. CDR3 bases: TGTGCCAGCAAGGGACACAACACTGAAGCTGTCTTT.